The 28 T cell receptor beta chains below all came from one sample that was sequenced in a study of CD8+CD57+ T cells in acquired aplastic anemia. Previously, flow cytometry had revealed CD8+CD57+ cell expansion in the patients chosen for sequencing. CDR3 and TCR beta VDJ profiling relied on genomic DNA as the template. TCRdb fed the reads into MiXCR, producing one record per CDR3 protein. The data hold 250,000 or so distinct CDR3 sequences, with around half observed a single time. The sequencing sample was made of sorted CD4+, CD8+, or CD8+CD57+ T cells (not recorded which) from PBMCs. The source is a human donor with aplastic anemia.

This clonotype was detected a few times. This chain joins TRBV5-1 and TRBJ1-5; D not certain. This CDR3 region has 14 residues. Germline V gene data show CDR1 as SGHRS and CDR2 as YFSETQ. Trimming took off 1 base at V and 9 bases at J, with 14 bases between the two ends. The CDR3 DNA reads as TGCGCCAGCAGCTTGTCAGGACCTGGATCGCCCCAGCATTTT. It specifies CASSLSGPGSPQHF.

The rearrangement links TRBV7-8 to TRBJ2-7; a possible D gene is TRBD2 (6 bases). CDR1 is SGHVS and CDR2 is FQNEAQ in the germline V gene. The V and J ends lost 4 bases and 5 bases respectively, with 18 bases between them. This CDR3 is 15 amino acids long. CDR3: CASSSEGRGINEQYF. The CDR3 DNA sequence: TGTGCCAGCAGCTCGGAGGGACGGGGGATCAACGAGCAGTACTTC.

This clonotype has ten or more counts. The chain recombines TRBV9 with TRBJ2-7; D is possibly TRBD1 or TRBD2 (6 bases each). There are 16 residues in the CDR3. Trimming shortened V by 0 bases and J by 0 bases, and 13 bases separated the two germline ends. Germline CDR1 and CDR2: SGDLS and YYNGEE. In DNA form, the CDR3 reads TGTGCCAGCAGCGTAGACGGGGGCCATAGCTCCTACGAGCAGTACTTC. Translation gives CASSVDGGHSSYEQYF.

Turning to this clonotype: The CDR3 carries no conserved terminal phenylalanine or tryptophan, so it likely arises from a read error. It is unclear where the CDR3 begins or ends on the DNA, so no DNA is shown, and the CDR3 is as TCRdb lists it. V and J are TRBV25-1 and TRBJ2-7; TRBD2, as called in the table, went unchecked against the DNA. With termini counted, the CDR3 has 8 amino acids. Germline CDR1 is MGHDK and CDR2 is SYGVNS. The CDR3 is CASSELEG.

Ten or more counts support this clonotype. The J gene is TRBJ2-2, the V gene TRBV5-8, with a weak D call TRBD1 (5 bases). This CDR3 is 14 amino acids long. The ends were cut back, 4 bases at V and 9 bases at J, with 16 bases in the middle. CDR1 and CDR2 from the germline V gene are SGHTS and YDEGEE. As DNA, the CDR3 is TGTGCCAGCAGCACGACAGACAGACCGAGGGAGCTGTTTTTT. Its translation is CASSTTDRPRELFF.

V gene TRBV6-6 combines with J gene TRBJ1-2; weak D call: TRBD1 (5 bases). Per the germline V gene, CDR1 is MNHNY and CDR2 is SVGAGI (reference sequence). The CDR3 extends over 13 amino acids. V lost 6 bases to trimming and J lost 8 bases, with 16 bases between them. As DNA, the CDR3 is TGTGCCAGCAGCTCGACCGGGGGACGGGGCTACACCTTC. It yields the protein CASSSTGGRGYTF.

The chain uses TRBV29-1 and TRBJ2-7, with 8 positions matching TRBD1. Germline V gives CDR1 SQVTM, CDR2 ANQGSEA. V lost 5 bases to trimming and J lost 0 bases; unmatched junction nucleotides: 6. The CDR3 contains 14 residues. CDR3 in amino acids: CSVSTGGSSYEQYF. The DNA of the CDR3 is TGCAGCGTTTCCACAGGGGGTAGCTCCTACGAGCAGTACTTC.

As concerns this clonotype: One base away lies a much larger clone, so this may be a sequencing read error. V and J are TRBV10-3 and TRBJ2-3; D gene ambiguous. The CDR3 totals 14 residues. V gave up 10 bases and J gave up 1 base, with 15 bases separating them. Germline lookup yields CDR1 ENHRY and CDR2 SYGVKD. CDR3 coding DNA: TGTGCCAGCATGGTCTGCGGTGGCACAGATACGCAGTATTTT. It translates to CASMVCGGTDTQYF.

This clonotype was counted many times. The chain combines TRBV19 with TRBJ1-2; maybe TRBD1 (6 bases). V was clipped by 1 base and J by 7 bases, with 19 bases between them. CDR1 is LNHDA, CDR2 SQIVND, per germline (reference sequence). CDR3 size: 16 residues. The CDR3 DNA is TGTGCCAGTAGTATAGGGACCCGGGGGCGCAGAGGTGGCTACACCTTC. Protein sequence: CASSIGTRGRRGGYTF.

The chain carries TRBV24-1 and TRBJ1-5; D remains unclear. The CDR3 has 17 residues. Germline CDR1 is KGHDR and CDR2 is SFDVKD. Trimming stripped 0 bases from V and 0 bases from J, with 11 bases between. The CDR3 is CATSDLSDRISNQPQHF. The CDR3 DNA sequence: TGTGCCACCAGTGATTTGTCGGATCGGATTAGCAATCAGCCCCAGCATTTT.

CDR3 DNA: TGCAGTGCTAGAGATACGGAAGAAGACTATGGCTACACCTTC. This gives the protein CSARDTEEDYGYTF. This sequence joins TRBV20-1 and TRBJ1-2; D gene ambiguous. The germline V gene has CDR1 DFQATT and CDR2 SNEGSKA (reference sequence). Trimming stripped 0 bases from V and 3 bases from J, with 11 bases between. This CDR3 is 14 amino acids long.

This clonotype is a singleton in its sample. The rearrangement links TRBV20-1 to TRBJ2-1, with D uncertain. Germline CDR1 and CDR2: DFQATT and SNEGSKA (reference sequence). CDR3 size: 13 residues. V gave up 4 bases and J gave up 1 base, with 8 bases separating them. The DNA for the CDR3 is TGCAGTGCTATGGGCTTTTCCTACAATGAGCAGTTCTTC. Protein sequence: CSAMGFSYNEQFF.

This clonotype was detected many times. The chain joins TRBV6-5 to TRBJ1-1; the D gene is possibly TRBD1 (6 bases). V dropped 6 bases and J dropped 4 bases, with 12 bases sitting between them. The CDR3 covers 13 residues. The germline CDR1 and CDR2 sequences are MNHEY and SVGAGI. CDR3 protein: CASSLQGFTEAFF. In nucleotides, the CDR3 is TGTGCCAGCAGCTTACAGGGTTTCACTGAAGCTTTCTTT.

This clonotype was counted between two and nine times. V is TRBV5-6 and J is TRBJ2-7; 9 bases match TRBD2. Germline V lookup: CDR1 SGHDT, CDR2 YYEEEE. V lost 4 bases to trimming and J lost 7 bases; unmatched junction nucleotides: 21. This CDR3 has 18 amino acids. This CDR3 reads CASSRRAWREGRDNEQYF. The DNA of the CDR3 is TGTGCCAGCAGCCGTCGCGCGTGGCGGGAGGGCAGGGACAATGAGCAGTACTTC.

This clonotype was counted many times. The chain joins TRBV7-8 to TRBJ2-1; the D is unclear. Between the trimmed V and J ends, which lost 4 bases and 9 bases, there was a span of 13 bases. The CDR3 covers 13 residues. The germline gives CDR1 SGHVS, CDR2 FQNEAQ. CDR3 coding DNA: TGTGCCAGCAGCTCTTCATCGGCCGGTGAGCAGTTCTTC. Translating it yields CASSSSSAGEQFF.

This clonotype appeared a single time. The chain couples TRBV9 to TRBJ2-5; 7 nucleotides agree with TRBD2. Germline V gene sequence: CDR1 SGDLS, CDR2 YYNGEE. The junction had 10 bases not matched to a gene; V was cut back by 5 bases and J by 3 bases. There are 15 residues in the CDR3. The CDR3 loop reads CASSRAGTTKETQYF. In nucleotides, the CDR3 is TGTGCCAGCAGTCGAGCCGGGACTACAAAAGAGACCCAGTACTTC.

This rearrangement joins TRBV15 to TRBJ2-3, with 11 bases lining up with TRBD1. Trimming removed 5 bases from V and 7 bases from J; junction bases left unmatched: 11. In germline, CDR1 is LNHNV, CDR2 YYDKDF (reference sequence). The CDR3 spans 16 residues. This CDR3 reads CATSPIRDRGLNTQYF. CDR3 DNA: TGTGCCACCAGCCCCATTCGGGACAGGGGGTTGAATACGCAGTATTTT.

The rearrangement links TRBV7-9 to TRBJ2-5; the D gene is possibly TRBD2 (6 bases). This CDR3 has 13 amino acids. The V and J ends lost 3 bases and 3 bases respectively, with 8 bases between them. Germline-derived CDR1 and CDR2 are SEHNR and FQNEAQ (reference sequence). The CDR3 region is CASSLGLEETQYF. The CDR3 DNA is TGTGCCAGCAGCTTGGGACTGGAAGAGACCCAGTACTTC. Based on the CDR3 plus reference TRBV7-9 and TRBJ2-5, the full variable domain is DTGVSQNPRHKITKRGQNVTFRCDPISEHNRLYWYRQTLGQGPEFLTYFQNEAQLEKSRLLSDRFSAERPKGSFSTLEIQRTEQGDSAMYLCASSLGLEETQYFGPGTRLLVL.

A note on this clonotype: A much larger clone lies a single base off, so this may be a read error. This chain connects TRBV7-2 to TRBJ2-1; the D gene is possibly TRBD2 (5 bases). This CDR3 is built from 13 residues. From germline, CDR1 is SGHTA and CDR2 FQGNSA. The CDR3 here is CAGSSGVTGGQFF. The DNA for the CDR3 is TGTGCCGGCAGCTCCGGGGTTACGGGTGGACAGTTCTTC.

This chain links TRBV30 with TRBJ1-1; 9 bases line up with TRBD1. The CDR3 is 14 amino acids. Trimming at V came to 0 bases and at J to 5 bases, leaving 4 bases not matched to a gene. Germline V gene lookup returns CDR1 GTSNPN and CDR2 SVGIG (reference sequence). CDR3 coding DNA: TGTGCCTGGAGTGTGGGACAGGGCTTAACTGAAGCTTTCTTT. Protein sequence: CAWSVGQGLTEAFF. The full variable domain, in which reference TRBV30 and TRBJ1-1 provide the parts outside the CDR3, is SQTIHQWPATLVQPVGSPLSLECTVEGTSNPNLYWYRQAAGRGLQLLFYSVGIGQISSEVPQNLSASRPQDRQFILSSKKLLLSDSGFYLCAWSVGQGLTEAFFGQGTRLTVV.

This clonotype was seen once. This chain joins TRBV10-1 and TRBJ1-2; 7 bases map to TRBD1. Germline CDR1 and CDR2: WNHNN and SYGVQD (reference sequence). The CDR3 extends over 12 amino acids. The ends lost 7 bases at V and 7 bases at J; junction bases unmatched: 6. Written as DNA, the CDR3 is TGCGCCAGCACACAGGGGACCCGTGGCTACACCTTC. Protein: CASTQGTRGYTF.

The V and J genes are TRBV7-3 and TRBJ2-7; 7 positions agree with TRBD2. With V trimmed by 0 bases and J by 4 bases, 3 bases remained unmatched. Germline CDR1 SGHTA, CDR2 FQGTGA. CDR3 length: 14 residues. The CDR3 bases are TGTGCCAGCAGCTTAACTGGGGGGGGGTACGAGCAGTACTTC. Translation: CASSLTGGGYEQYF.

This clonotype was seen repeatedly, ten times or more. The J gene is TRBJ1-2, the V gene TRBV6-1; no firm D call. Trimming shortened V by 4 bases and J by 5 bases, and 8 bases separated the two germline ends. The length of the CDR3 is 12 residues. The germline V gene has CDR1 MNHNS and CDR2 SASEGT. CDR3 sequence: CASSVPGYGYTF. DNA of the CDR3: TGTGCCAGCAGTGTTCCCGGGTATGGCTACACCTTC.

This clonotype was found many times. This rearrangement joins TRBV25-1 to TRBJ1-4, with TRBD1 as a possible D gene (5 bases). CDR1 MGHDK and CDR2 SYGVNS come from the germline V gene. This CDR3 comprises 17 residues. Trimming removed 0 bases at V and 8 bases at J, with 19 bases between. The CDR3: CASSEYIDPDGAEKLFF. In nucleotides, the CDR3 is TGTGCCAGCAGTGAATATATCGACCCTGATGGGGCGGAAAAACTGTTTTTT.

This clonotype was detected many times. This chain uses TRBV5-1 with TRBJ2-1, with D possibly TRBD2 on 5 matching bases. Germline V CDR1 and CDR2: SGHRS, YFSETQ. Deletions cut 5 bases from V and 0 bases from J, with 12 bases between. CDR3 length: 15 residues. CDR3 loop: CASREDLSSYNEQFF. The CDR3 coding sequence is TGCGCCAGCAGGGAGGATTTGAGCTCCTACAATGAGCAGTTCTTC.

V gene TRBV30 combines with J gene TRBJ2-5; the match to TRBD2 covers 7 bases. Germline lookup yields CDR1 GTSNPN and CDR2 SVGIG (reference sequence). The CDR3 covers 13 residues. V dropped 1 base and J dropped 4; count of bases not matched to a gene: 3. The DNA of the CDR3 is TGTGCCTGGAGTGATGGGAGGGGAGAGACCCAGTACTTC. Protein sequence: CAWSDGRGETQYF.

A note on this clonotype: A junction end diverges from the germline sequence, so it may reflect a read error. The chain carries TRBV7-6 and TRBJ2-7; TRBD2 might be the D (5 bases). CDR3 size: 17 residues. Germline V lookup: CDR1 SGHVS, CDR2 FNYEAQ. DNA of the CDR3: TGTACCAGCGGCCCCGCCGAGATTTTTAGCGTCAACTACGAGCAGTACTTC. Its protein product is CTSGPAEIFSVNYEQYF.

This CDR3 reads CSARERENEQFF. CDR3 in DNA: TGCAGTGCTAGAGAGCGGGAGAATGAGCAGTTCTTC. The J gene is TRBJ2-1, the V gene TRBV20-1; 7 nucleotides line up with TRBD2. The CDR3 runs to 12 residues. From germline, CDR1 is DFQATT and CDR2 SNEGSKA (reference sequence). V lost 0 bases and J lost 7; bases outside the gene matches: 0.